One sample yielded the 17 T cell receptor beta chains listed below, sequenced in a study of OX40 agonist ivuxolimab in advanced cancers. Clones were sequenced by immunoSEQ multiplex PCR, and TCRdb holds only the in-frame ones, with some missing. Altogether some 80,000 clones are present, more than 90% being singletons, with the ten largest covering 4% to 5.5%. The input for sequencing was CD4+ or CD8+ T cells sorted from blood, taken in a trial of the OX40 agonist ivuxolimab. The receptor source for this set is an adult with an advanced solid tumor such as melanoma, head and neck, liver or kidney cancer.

The chain links TRBV11-1 to TRBJ2-3; D may be TRBD1 (6 bases). Germline V gene sequence: CDR1 SGHAT, CDR2 FQDESV (reference sequence). The V and J ends lost 6 bases and 2 bases respectively, with 9 bases between them. The CDR3 consists of 13 residues. CDR3 nucleotide sequence: TGTGCCAGCAGTCAGGGGTTCACAGATACGCAGTATTTT. Encoded protein: CASSQGFTDTQYF.

This chain uses TRBV5-1 with TRBJ2-2; tentative D call: TRBD1 (6 bases). Germline V gene lookup returns CDR1 SGHRS and CDR2 YFSETQ. The CDR3 extends over 15 amino acids. The V and J ends lost 4 bases and 2 bases respectively, with 12 bases between them. CDR3 protein: CASSTGQINTGELFF. DNA of the CDR3: TGCGCCAGCAGCACCGGACAGATAAACACCGGGGAGCTGTTTTTT.

This chain joins TRBV29-1 and TRBJ2-1; D unresolved. The CDR3 is made up of 16 amino acids. V was pared by 8 bases and J by 6 bases, with 26 bases between. Germline V lookup: CDR1 SQVTM, CDR2 ANQGSEA. CDR3 protein: CSMQHPGLSVSNEQFF. In nucleotides, the CDR3 is TGCAGCATGCAACACCCAGGTTTGTCGGTTAGCAATGAGCAGTTCTTC.

This clone has only one observation. The chain is built from TRBV15 and TRBJ2-6; D is perhaps TRBD2 (5 bases). Trimming pared 6 bases from V and 0 bases from J, leaving 9 bases between. Germline V gene sequence: CDR1 LNHNV, CDR2 YYDKDF (reference sequence). The CDR3 runs 15 residues. The CDR3 protein is CATRDSYSGANVLTF. The CDR3 nucleotides are TGTGCCACCAGGGACTCATACTCTGGGGCCAACGTCCTGACTTTC.

This chain joins TRBV28 and TRBJ2-1; tentatively, D is TRBD2 (6 bases). Per germline, CDR1 MDHEN and CDR2 SYDVKM. The CDR3 sequence is 16 residues long. V lost 5 bases, J lost 0 bases, and 14 bases lay in between. The CDR3 sequence is CASSPGAGSSYNEQFF. The CDR3 DNA is TGTGCCAGCAGTCCCGGAGCCGGGAGCTCCTACAATGAGCAGTTCTTC.

The chain joins TRBV2 to TRBJ2-5, with 8 bases fitting TRBD1. After removal of 6 bases from V and 3 bases from J, the junction contained 9 bases not matched to a gene. The CDR3 runs to 15 residues. The V gene's germline CDR1 is SNHLY and CDR2 FYNNEI. This CDR3 is CASRTLTGVKETQYF. For the CDR3, the DNA is TGTGCCAGCAGAACTTTGACAGGGGTAAAAGAGACCCAGTACTTC.

The genes are TRBV27 and TRBJ2-7; the D is unclear. Germline lookup yields CDR1 MNHEY and CDR2 SMNVEV (reference sequence). This CDR3 is built from 14 residues. V was pared by 5 bases and J by 2 bases, with 13 bases between. The CDR3, as DNA: TGTGCCAGCAGTAGATCCCATAACGCCTACGAGCAGTACTTC. Protein sequence: CASSRSHNAYEQYF.

The chain recombines TRBV7-2 with TRBJ2-3, with D unclear. V shed 6 bases and J shed 0 bases, with 10 bases lying between them. The CDR3 spans 14 residues. Per germline, CDR1 SGHTA and CDR2 FQGNSA. CDR3 bases: TGTGCCAGCAGAGGTCTACCAAGCACAGATACGCAGTATTTT. This translates into CASRGLPSTDTQYF.

V is TRBV2 and J is TRBJ2-5, with TRBD2 matching 8 bases. The J segment lost 0 bases and the V segment lost 4 bases, leaving 4 bases of the junction unmatched. The CDR3 is 15 residues long. Germline V lookup: CDR1 SNHLY, CDR2 FYNNEI. The CDR3: CASSGLARYQETQYF. CDR3 bases: TGTGCCAGCAGTGGACTAGCGCGCTACCAAGAGACCCAGTACTTC.

The chain joins TRBV5-6 to TRBJ2-2, with D possibly matching TRBD1 (6 bases). This CDR3 region has 13 residues. Germline CDR1 is SGHDT and CDR2 is YYEEEE. V gave up 3 bases and J gave up 5 bases, with 8 bases separating them. The chain's CDR3 is CASSYQGTGELFF. In DNA, the CDR3 is TGTGCCAGCAGCTACCAGGGGACCGGGGAGCTGTTTTTT.

This chain links TRBV15 with TRBJ2-2; TRBD2 matches 9 bases. Trimming took 1 base from V and 4 from J; bases not matched to a gene: 4. The CDR3 length is 16 residues. Germline V gene sequence: CDR1 LNHNV, CDR2 YYDKDF (reference sequence). DNA for the CDR3: TGTGCCACCAGCAGAGTAGGGACTAGCATCACCGGGGAGCTGTTTTTT. It yields the protein CATSRVGTSITGELFF.

The V and J genes are TRBV11-2 and TRBJ2-1; D uncertain. The CDR3 has 13 amino acids. CDR1 is SGHAT and CDR2 is FQNNGV in the germline V gene. Deletions cut 7 bases from V and 9 bases from J, with 16 bases between. The CDR3 region is CASTKQGFSEQFF. The CDR3 bases are TGTGCCAGCACCAAGCAAGGATTTAGTGAGCAGTTCTTC.

The chain employs TRBV5-1 and TRBJ1-2; TRBD1 aligns across 8 bases. V was pared by 4 bases and J by 3 bases, with 5 bases of the junction left unmatched. The length of the CDR3 is 14 residues. The germline gives CDR1 SGHRS, CDR2 YFSETQ. CDR3 DNA: TGCGCCAGCAGCCCGACAGGGGAGCACTATGGCTACACCTTC. Its translation is CASSPTGEHYGYTF.

The genes are TRBV6-1 and TRBJ1-2; the D is unclear. The CDR3 length is 14 residues. Trimming left V 8 bases short and J 2 bases short, with 15 bases between. Germline CDR1 reads MNHNS; CDR2 reads SASEGT. DNA for the CDR3: TGTGCCAGCGTGGCACAGCACCAGAACTATGGCTACACCTTC. Translating gives CASVAQHQNYGYTF.

This chain links TRBV7-2 with TRBJ1-1; D is unclear. The V end was cut by 5 bases, the J end by 3 bases, with 10 bases between. The CDR3 is made up of 13 amino acids. Germline V gene data show CDR1 as SGHTA and CDR2 as FQGNSA. Here the CDR3 DNA reads TGTGCCAGCAGCCCACGGGCCTACACTGAAGCTTTCTTT. It codes for CASSPRAYTEAFF.

V usage is TRBV6-5 and J usage is TRBJ1-3, with D uncertain. The CDR3 length is 12 residues. Trimming cost V 8 bases and J 2 bases, with 7 bases left between them. The germline V gene has CDR1 MNHEY and CDR2 SVGAGI. The CDR3, as DNA: TGTGCCAGCGGGGTGGCTGGAAACACCATATATTTT. This codes for CASGVAGNTIYF.

The J gene is TRBJ2-7, the V gene TRBV7-9, with a tentative D call TRBD2 (7 bases). V was cut by 3 bases and J by 6 bases, with 18 bases left in between. Looked up from germline, CDR1 is SEHNR and CDR2 is FQNEAQ (reference sequence). This CDR3 comprises 15 residues. CDR3 region: CASSLGHGGEGEQYF. CDR3 coding DNA: TGTGCCAGCAGCTTGGGACACGGTGGGGAGGGCGAGCAGTACTTC.